This T cell receptor (beta chain) was identified during a study of blood T cell repertoires in COVID-19. Study context: PBMCs, B-cell-depleted T cells, or T cells provided the cDNA or gDNA that made up the material.

Generated by immunoSEQ multiplex PCR, the TCRdb table keeps only in-frame clones and is missing some. This table holds 440,000 or so clones, 70% to 90% found once. Seattle's enrolled individuals joined amid active infection and were then monitored longitudinally. This CDR3 is built from 14 residues. CDR1 is SGHTA and CDR2 is FQGNSA in the germline V gene. Trimming pared 3 bases from V and 3 bases from J, leaving 11 bases between. The TCR was taken from a woman in her thirties or forties with COVID-19, enrolled during active disease. The rearrangement uses TRBV7-2 and TRBJ1-1; D is ambiguous. The sample consisted of peripheral blood. CDR3 loop: CASSLMFTDTEAFF. The CDR3 DNA sequence: TGTGCCAGCAGCTTGATGTTCACAGACACTGAAGCTTTCTTT.